This T cell receptor (beta chain) was observed in a study of T cells in Graves' hyperthyroidism and ophthalmopathy. At least ten counts were recorded for this clonotype. V shed 5 bases and J shed 1 base, with 14 bases lying between them. The CDR3 has 15 residues. Germline assignment: CDR1 SGHAT and CDR2 FQNNGV. RNA transcripts yielded amplified TCR beta CDR3 regions. HTBI primers were employed in a first-round RT-PCR of the TCR CDR3. TCRdb independently ran MiXCR on the multiplex PCR reads; one entry per CDR3 protein. The sample consists of roughly 380,000 distinct CDR3 sequences, over 11% of them appearing once. Hyperthyroidism had been newly diagnosed in patients aged 18 to 65, and its duration was under 2 months.

Input material: blood. The receptor comes from a woman in her sixties or seventies with Graves' hyperthyroidism. The chain recombines TRBV11-2 with TRBJ2-5, with D unclear. The CDR3: CASSLPMGSQETQYF. CDR3 coding DNA: TGTGCCAGCAGCCTTCCGATGGGGTCCCAAGAGACCCAGTACTTC.